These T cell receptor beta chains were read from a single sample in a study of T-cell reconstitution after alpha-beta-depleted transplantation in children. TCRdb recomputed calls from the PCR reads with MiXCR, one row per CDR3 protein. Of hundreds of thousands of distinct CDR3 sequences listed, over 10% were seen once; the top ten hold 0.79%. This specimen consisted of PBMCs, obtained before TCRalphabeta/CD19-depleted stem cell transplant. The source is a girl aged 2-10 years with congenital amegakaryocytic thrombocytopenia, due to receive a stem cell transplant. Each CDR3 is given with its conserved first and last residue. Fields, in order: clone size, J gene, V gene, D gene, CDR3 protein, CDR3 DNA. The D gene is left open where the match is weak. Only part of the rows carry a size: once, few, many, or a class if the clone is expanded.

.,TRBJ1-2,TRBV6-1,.,CASSESGKGGYTF,TGTGCCAGCAGTGAATCGGGTAAAGGGGGCTACACCTTC
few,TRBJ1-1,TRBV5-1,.,CASSLVGESGTEAFF,TGCGCCAGCAGCTTGGTAGGGGAGTCGGGCACTGAAGCTTTCTTT
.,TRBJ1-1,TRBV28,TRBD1,CASSQAPRTGGTEAFF,TGTGCCAGCAGCCAGGCCCCCCGGACAGGGGGGACTGAAGCTTTCTTT
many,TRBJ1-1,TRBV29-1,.,CSVRLTGEAFF,TGCAGCGTTAGGCTAACAGGCGAAGCTTTCTTT
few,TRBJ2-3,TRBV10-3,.,CAISDPPRYSDTDTQYF,TGTGCCATCAGTGATCCCCCCCGCTACTCGGACACAGATACGCAGTATTTT
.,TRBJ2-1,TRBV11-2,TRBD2,CASSWSGRELDEQFF,TGTGCCAGCAGCTGGAGCGGGAGGGAGTTGGATGAGCAGTTCTTC
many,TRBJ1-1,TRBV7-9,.,CASSLSTGTHEAFF,TGTGCCAGCAGCTTGTCGACGGGGACACATGAAGCTTTCTTT
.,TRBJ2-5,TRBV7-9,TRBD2,CASSLRLAGDRQETQYF,TGTGCCAGCAGCTTGCGTCTAGCGGGGGACAGACAAGAGACCCAGTACTTC
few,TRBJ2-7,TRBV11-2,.,CASVSAPYEQYF,TGTGCCAGCGTCAGCGCGCCCTACGAGCAGTACTTC
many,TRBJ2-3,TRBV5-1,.,CASSFWRGEGTDTQYF,TGCGCCAGCAGCTTCTGGCGGGGAGAGGGCACAGATACGCAGTATTTT
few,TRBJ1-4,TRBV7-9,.,CASSLGRTVGKLFF,TGTGCCAGCAGCTTAGGTCGGACCGTTGGAAAACTGTTTTTT
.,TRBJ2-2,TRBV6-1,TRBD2,CASRQTSGSNTGELFF,TGTGCCAGCAGACAGACTAGCGGGTCGAACACCGGGGAGCTGTTTTTT
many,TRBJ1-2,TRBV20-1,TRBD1,CSARDLDRHGYTF,TGCAGTGCTAGAGATTTGGACAGGCATGGCTACACCTTC
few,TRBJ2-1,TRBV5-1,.,CASSFTADNEQFF,TGCGCCAGCAGCTTTACAGCAGACAACGAGCAGTTCTTC
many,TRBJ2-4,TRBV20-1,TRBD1,CSAPGQDKNIQYF,TGCAGTGCCCCGGGACAGGACAAAAACATTCAGTACTTC
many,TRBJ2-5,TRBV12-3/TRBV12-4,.,CASSALGGIETQYF,TGTGCCAGCAGCGCACTAGGGGGGATCGAGACCCAGTACTTC
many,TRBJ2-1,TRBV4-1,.,CASSQDRVGEQFF,TGCGCCAGCAGCCAAGATCGGGTAGGTGAGCAGTTCTTC
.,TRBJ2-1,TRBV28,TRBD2,CASRELAGPRFF,TGTGCCAGCAGGGAGCTAGCGGGCCCTCGGTTCTTC
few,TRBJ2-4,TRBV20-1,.,CSAQIPGGIQYF,TGCAGTGCCCAAATACCCGGGGGCATTCAGTACTTC
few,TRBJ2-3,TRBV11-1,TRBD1,CASSLGQGAMGNTDTQYF,TGTGCCAGCAGCCTTGGACAGGGAGCAATGGGCAACACAGATACGCAGTATTTT
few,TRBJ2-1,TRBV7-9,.,CASPDEQFF,TGTGCCAGCCCCGATGAGCAGTTCTTC
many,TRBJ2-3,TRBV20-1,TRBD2,CSASGRVLTDTQYF,TGCAGTGCTAGCGGGAGGGTTCTCACAGATACGCAGTATTTT
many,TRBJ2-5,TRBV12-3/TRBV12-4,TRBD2,CASSPRLASETQYF,TGTGCCAGCAGTCCCAGACTAGCGTCGGAGACCCAGTACTTC
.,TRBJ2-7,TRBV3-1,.,CASSQEGPVETVYGLFYEQYF,TGTGCCAGCAGCCAAGAGGGACCGGTGGAGACGGTTTATGGTTTATTCTACGAGCAGTACTTC
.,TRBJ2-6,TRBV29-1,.,CSVDRLQQSGANVLTF,TGCAGCGTTGACAGGCTTCAGCAATCTGGGGCCAACGTCCTGACTTTC
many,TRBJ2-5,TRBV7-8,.,CASSDLSGTQYF,TGTGCCAGCAGCGACCTCTCTGGGACCCAGTACTTC
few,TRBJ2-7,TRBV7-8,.,CASSSERIPGGSEVSEQYF,TGTGCCAGCAGCTCCGAAAGGATACCAGGGGGGTCGGAAGTGTCCGAGCAGTACTTC
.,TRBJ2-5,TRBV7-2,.,CASSRWTGEYRETQYF,TGTGCCAGCAGCAGATGGACGGGAGAGTATCGAGAGACCCAGTACTTC
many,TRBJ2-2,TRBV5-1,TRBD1,CASSLRTGTNTGELFF,TGCGCCAGCAGCTTAAGGACAGGAACGAACACCGGGGAGCTGTTTTTT
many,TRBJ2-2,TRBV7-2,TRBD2,CASSLLREIVGELFF,TGTGCCAGCAGCTTACTGCGGGAGATCGTCGGGGAGCTGTTTTTT
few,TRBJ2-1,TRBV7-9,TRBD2,CASSISSGYSYNEQFF,TGTGCCAGCAGCATAAGTAGCGGGTACTCCTACAATGAGCAGTTCTTC
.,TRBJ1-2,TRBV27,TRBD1,CTSSQGQADGYTF,TGTACCAGCAGCCAAGGACAGGCCGATGGCTACACCTTC
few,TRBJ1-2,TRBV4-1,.,CASSQDRYNYGYTF,TGCGCCAGCAGCCAAGATCGATACAACTATGGCTACACCTTC
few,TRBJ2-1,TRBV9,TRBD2,CASHTETSGSYNEQFF,TGTGCCAGCCACACGGAGACTAGCGGCTCCTACAATGAGCAGTTCTTC
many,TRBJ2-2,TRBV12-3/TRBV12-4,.,CASSLRVTGRTGELFF,TGTGCCAGCAGTTTACGGGTCACAGGGAGGACCGGGGAGCTGTTTTTT
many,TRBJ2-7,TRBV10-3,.,CAISEDLGGVTYEQYF,TGTGCCATCAGTGAGGATTTAGGGGGAGTAACCTACGAGCAGTACTTC
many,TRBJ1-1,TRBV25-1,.,CASSEWGPRGTEAFF,TGTGCCAGCAGTGAATGGGGTCCGAGGGGCACTGAAGCTTTCTTT
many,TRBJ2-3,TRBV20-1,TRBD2,CSARDVAGETTDTQYF,TGCAGTGCTAGAGATGTAGCGGGAGAGACCACAGATACGCAGTATTTT
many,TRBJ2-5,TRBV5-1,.,CASRNREIKETQYF,TGCGCCAGCCGGAACAGGGAGATTAAAGAGACCCAGTACTTC
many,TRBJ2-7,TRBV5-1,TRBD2,CASSSTSVSSYEQYF,TGCGCCAGCAGCAGTACTAGCGTAAGCTCCTACGAGCAGTACTTC
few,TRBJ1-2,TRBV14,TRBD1,CASSQADRDGYTF,TGTGCCAGCAGCCAAGCGGACAGGGACGGCTACACCTTC